The table lists the clone carrying this T cell receptor beta chain with a few counts. Its antigen is undetermined. The data were obtained in a study of response to subunit inactivated influenza vaccine. Whole-study results and caveats: With each seasonal influenza vaccination, the authors suggested, few new T cells are recruited.

The CDR3 loop spans 13 amino acids. The V and J ends lost 4 bases and 7 bases respectively, with 14 bases between them. Germline lookup yields CDR1 SGHVS and CDR2 FQNEAQ. TCRdb reprocessed the RT-PCR reads via MiXCR and lists one record per CDR3 protein. The table lists hundreds of thousands of distinct CDR3 sequences, 10% to 15% of them singletons. The sequencing here drew on PBMCs from blood, taken more than 35 days after vaccination. This chain uses TRBV7-8 with TRBJ2-7; the D gene is possibly TRBD1 (7 bases). The sequence derives from a man in his fifties who received an inactivated influenza vaccine. The CDR3, as DNA: TGTGCCAGCAGCTACGGACAGGCGGGGGAGCAGTACTTC. Protein product: CASSYGQAGEQYF.